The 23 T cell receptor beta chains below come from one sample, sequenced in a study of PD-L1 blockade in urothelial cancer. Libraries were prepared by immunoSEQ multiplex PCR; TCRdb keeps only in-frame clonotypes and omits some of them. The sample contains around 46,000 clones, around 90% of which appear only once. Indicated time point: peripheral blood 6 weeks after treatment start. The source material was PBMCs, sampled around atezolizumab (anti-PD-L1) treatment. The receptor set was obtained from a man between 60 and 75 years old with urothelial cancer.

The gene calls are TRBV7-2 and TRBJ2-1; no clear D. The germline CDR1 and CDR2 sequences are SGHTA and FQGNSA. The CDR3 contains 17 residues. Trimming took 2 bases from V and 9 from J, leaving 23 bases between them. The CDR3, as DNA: TGTGCCAGCAGCTTAACCCAGACCGGCAGGAAAGGTTTTGAGCAGTTCTTC. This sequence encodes CASSLTQTGRKGFEQFF.

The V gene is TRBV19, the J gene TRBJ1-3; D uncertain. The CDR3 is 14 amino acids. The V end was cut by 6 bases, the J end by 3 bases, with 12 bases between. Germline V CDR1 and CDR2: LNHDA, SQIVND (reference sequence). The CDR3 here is CASRPEGGGNTIYF. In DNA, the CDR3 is TGTGCCAGTAGACCGGAGGGTGGTGGAAACACCATATATTTT.

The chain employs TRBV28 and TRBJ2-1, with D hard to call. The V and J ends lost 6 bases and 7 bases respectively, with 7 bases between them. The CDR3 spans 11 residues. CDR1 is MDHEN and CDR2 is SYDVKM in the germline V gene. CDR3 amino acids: CASSIRNEQFF. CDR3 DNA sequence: TGTGCCAGCAGCATTAGAAATGAGCAGTTCTTC.

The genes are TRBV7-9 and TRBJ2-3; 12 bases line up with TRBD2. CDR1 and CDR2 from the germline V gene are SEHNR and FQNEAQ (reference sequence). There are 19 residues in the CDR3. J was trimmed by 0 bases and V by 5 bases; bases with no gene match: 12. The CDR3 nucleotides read TGTGCCAGCAGCCAAGGACGGCTAGCGGGAGGGGGTAGCACAGATACGCAGTATTTT. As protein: CASSQGRLAGGGSTDTQYF.

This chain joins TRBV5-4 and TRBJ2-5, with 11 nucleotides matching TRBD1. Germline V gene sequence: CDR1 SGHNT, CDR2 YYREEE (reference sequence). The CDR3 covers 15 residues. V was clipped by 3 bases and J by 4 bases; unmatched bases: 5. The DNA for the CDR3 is TGTGCCAGCAGCTCCGGGACAGGGGGAGGAGAGACCCAGTACTTC. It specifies CASSSGTGGGETQYF.

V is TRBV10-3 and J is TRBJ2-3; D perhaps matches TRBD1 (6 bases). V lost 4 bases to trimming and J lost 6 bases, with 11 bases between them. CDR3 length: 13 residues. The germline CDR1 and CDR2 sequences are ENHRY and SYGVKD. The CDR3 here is CAISVDTGDTQYF. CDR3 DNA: TGTGCCATCAGTGTCGACACAGGGGATACGCAGTATTTT.

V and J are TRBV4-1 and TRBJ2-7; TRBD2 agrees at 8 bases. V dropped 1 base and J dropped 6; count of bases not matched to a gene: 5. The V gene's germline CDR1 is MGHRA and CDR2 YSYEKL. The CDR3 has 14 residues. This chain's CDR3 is CASSQGRGGLEQYF. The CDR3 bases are TGCGCCAGCAGCCAAGGACGGGGGGGCCTCGAGCAGTACTTC.

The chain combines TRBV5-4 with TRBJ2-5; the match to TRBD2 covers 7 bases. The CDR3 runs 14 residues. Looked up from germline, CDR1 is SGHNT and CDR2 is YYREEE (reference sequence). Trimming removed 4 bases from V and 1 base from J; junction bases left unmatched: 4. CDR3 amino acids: CASSPQRGQETQYF. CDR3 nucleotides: TGTGCCAGCAGCCCCCAGCGGGGCCAAGAGACCCAGTACTTC.

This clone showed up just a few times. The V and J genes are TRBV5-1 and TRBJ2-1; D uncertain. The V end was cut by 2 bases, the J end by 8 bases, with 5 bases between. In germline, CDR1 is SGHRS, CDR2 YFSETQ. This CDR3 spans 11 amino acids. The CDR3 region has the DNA TGCGCCAGCAGCTTTGACTATGAGCAGTTCTTC. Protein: CASSFDYEQFF. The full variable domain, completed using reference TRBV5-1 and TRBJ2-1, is KAGVTQTPRYLIKTRGQQVTLSCSPISGHRSVSWYQQTPGQGLQFLFEYFSETQRNKGNFPGRFSGRQFSNSRSEMNVSTLELGDSALYLCASSFDYEQFFGPGTRLTVL.

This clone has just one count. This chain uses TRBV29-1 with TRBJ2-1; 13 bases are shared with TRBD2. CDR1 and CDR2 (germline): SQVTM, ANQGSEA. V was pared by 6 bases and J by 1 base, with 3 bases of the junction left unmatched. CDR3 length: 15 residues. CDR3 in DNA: TGCAGCGTAAGGACTAGCGGGAGTTCCTACAATGAGCAGTTCTTC. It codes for CSVRTSGSSYNEQFF.

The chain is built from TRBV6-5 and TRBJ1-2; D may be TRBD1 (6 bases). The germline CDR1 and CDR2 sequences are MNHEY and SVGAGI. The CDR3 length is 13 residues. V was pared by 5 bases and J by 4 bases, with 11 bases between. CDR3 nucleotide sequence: TGTGCCAGCAGTAACGGACAGCGCTATGGCTACACCTTC. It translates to CASSNGQRYGYTF.

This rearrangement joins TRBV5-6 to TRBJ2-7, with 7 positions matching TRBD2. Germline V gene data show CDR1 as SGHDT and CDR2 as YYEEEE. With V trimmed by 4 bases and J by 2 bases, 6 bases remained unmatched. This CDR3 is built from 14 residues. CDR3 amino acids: CASSGVGGAYEQYF. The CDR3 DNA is TGTGCCAGCAGCGGGGTGGGGGGGGCCTACGAGCAGTACTTC.

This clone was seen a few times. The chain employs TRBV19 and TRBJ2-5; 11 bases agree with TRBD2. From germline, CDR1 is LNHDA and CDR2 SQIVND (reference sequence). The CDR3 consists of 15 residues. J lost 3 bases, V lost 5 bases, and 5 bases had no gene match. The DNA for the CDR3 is TGTGCCAGTAGTCTAGCGGGGGGTCGGGAAGAGACCCAGTACTTC. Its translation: CASSLAGGREETQYF.

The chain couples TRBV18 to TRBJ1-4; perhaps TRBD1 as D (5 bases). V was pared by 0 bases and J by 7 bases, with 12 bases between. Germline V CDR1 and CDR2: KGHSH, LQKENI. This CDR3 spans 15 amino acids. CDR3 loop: CASSPPGHGFEKLFF. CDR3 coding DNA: TGTGCCAGCTCACCACCGGGGCACGGCTTTGAAAAACTGTTTTTT.

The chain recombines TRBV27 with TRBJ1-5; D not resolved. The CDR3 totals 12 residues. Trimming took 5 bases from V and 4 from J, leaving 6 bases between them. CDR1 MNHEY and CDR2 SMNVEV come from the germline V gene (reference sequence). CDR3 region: CASSPPNQPQHF. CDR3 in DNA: TGTGCCAGCAGTCCCCCAAATCAGCCCCAGCATTTT.

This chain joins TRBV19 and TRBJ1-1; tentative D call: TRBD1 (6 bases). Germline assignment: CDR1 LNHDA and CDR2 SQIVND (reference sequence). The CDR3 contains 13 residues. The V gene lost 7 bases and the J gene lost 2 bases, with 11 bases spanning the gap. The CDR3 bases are TGTGCCAGTATTCCGACAGGAAACACTGAAGCTTTCTTT. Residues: CASIPTGNTEAFF.

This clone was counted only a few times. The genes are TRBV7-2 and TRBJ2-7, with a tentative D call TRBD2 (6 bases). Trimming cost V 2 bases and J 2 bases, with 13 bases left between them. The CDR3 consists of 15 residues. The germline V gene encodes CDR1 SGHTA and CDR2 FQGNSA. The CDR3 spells CASSLPAGRTYEQYF. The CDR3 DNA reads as TGTGCCAGCAGCTTACCTGCGGGGAGGACCTACGAGCAGTACTTC.

The DNA for the CDR3 is TGTGCCTGGAGTGGATCCAGGACAGGGGGCTCGCATGGCTACACCTTC. It specifies CAWSGSRTGGSHGYTF. The chain combines TRBV30 with TRBJ1-2; 11 bases fit TRBD1. The CDR3 runs 16 residues. J was trimmed by 6 bases and V by 1 base; bases with no gene match: 10. Germline CDR1 and CDR2: GTSNPN and SVGIG (reference sequence).

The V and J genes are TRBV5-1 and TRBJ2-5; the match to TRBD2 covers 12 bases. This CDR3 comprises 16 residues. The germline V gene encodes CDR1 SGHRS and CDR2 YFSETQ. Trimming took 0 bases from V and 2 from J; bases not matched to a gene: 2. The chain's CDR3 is CASSLGGLAGQETQYF. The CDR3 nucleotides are TGCGCCAGCAGCTTGGGAGGACTAGCGGGACAAGAGACCCAGTACTTC.

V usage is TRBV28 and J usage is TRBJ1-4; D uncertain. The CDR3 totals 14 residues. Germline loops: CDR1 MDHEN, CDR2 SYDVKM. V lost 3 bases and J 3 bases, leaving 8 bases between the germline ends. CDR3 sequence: CASSFSGPNEKLFF. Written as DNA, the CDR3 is TGTGCCAGCAGTTTTTCTGGGCCTAATGAAAAACTGTTTTTT.

DNA of the CDR3: TGTGCCAGCAGCCCATGGGGGGTAGATACACGAAACACCATATATTTT. Protein product: CASSPWGVDTRNTIYF. This chain uses TRBV7-2 with TRBJ1-3; the D gene is possibly TRBD1 (5 bases). V was clipped by 5 bases and J by 5 bases, with 19 bases between them. The CDR3 length is 16 residues. Per germline, CDR1 SGHTA and CDR2 FQGNSA.

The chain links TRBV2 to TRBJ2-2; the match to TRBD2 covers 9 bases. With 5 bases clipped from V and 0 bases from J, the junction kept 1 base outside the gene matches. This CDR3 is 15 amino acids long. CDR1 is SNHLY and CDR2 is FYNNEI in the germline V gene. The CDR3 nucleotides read TGTGCCAGCAGTCTAGCGGGAACGAACACCGGGGAGCTGTTTTTT. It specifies CASSLAGTNTGELFF.

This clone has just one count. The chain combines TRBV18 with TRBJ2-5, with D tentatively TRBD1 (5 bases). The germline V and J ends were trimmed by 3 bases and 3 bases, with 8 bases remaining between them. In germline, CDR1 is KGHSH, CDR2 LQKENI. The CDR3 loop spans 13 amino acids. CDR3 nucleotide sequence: TGTGCCAGCTCACCGGGGCAGGAAGAGACCCAGTACTTC. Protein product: CASSPGQEETQYF.